What follows are 11 T cell receptor beta chains derived from one specimen sequenced in a study of blood T cell repertoires in COVID-19. Some clones are missing from TCRdb's copy, which holds only in-frame ones; the method was immunoSEQ multiplex PCR. Of approximately 170,000 clones in the sample, about 87% are singletons; the top ten hold 20% to 30%. The sequenced sample consisted of peripheral blood. Every receptor here comes from a man in his fifties or sixties with acute or convalescent COVID-19.

CDR3 sequence (DNA): TGTGCCAGCAGTCCCCAGTCGGGAGTAGGGTTCTTC. Residues: CASSPQSGVGFF. The chain links TRBV12-3 or TRBV12-4 to TRBJ2-1; a possible D gene is TRBD2 (6 bases). Trimming stripped 5 bases from V and 15 bases from J, with 17 bases between. The CDR3 runs to 12 residues.

CDR3 sequence reads: CASSIRRGGRPGNQPQHF. CDR3 DNA: TGTGCCAGTAGTATAAGGCGTGGGGGCCGCCCAGGCAATCAGCCCCAGCATTTT. The chain links TRBV19 to TRBJ1-5; D perhaps matches TRBD1 (6 bases). CDR1 and CDR2 from the germline V gene are LNHDA and SQIVND (reference sequence). This CDR3 has 18 amino acids. Trimming cost V 2 bases and J 2 bases, with 19 bases left between them.

The V and J genes are TRBV5-1 and TRBJ1-1; D might be TRBD1 (5 bases). The CDR3 loop spans 16 amino acids. Trimming shortened V by 0 bases and J by 3 bases, and 15 bases separated the two germline ends. CDR1 and CDR2 from the germline V gene are SGHRS and YFSETQ. For the CDR3, the DNA is TGCGCCAGCAGCTTGGGTGGGGGGAGTATGGACACTGAAGCTTTCTTT. This encodes CASSLGGGSMDTEAFF.

The rearrangement uses TRBV6-5 and TRBJ1-1; the D gene is possibly TRBD1 (6 bases). Germline CDR1 reads MNHEY; CDR2 reads SVGAGI. The V end lost 5 bases, the J end lost 11 bases, and 12 bases lay between the germline ends. The CDR3 sequence is 11 residues long. The CDR3 is CASSPGVVAFF. CDR3 sequence (DNA): TGTGCCAGCAGTCCAGGGGTGGTGGCTTTCTTT.

V is TRBV15 and J is TRBJ1-3; unclear D gene. Germline V gene sequence: CDR1 LNHNV, CDR2 YYDKDF (reference sequence). V was trimmed by 0 bases and J by 2 bases, leaving 8 bases between them. This CDR3 region has 15 residues. The CDR3 spells CATSRDRGTGNTIYF. The CDR3 region has the DNA TGTGCCACCAGCAGAGATCGGGGAACTGGAAACACCATATATTTT.

In its sample, this clone was seen once. The chain recombines TRBV5-4 with TRBJ1-2, with D possibly matching TRBD1 (5 bases). Germline loops: CDR1 SGHNT, CDR2 YYREEE (reference sequence). V gave up 2 bases and J gave up 0 bases, with 11 bases separating them. The CDR3 length is 15 residues. The CDR3 sequence is CASSLSRATNYGYTF. The CDR3, as DNA: TGTGCCAGCAGCTTAAGCAGGGCAACTAACTATGGCTACACCTTC.

V gene TRBV13 combines with J gene TRBJ1-1; no clear D. From germline, CDR1 is PRHDT and CDR2 FYEKMQ (reference sequence). V shed 5 bases and J shed 3 bases, with 19 bases lying between them. CDR3 size: 16 residues. The CDR3 sequence: CASSQAGEVRDTEAFF. The CDR3 coding sequence is TGTGCCAGCAGCCAAGCGGGCGAAGTGAGGGACACTGAAGCTTTCTTT.

The J gene is TRBJ2-1, the V gene TRBV4-1; 7 bases align to TRBD2. Germline lookup yields CDR1 MGHRA and CDR2 YSYEKL. The ends lost 0 bases at V and 7 bases at J; junction bases unmatched: 9. This CDR3 region has 16 residues. The CDR3 region has the DNA TGCGCCAGCAGCCAAGAGGGAGGGTTTGGTGGAAATGAGCAGTTCTTC. It is translated as CASSQEGGFGGNEQFF.

The chain is built from TRBV27 and TRBJ1-1, with D perhaps matching TRBD1 (5 bases). Germline values: CDR1 MNHEY, CDR2 SMNVEV (reference sequence). Trimming left V 5 bases short and J 3 bases short, with 10 bases between. The CDR3 contains 13 residues. As DNA, the CDR3 is TGTGCCAGCAGTATCGACAGAGACACTGAAGCTTTCTTT. Protein product: CASSIDRDTEAFF.

The chain uses TRBV7-9 and TRBJ1-2; D gene unclear. V was trimmed by 5 bases and J by 2 bases, leaving 15 bases between them. The CDR3 is 15 residues long. Germline V CDR1 and CDR2: SEHNR, FQNEAQ (reference sequence). DNA of the CDR3: TGTGCCAGCAGCCACTTGACGGAGGCGAACTATGGCTACACCTTC. This encodes CASSHLTEANYGYTF.

This chain joins TRBV5-1 and TRBJ2-5, with 8 bases that match TRBD2. V trimming: 5 bases; J trimming: 4 bases; junction bases outside the gene matches: 13. The CDR3 loop spans 16 amino acids. Germline-derived CDR1 and CDR2 are SGHRS and YFSETQ. The CDR3 loop is CASSSGTSLSRETQYF. As DNA, the CDR3 is TGCGCCAGCAGTTCCGGGACTAGTCTGTCTCGAGAGACCCAGTACTTC. Drawing the rest from reference TRBV5-1 and TRBJ2-5, the complete variable domain is KAGVTQTPRYLIKTRGQQVTLSCSPISGHRSVSWYQQTPGQGLQFLFEYFSETQRNKGNFPGRFSGRQFSNSRSEMNVSTLELGDSALYLCASSSGTSLSRETQYFGPGTRLLVL.